This TCR beta chain was recovered during a study of regulatory T cells. Comments on this clone: The antigen remains undetermined.

Regarding the study as a whole: Hydrophobic residues at CDR3 positions 6 and 7 were enriched in conventional CD4+ T cells of CD3G-deficient patients.

All CD3G-deficient patients showed autoimmunity, more severe in two. The primer mix had 52 TRBV and 13 TRBJ primers. The table came from immunoSEQ multiplex PCR; TCRdb's copy has only in-frame clones and leaves some out. The table includes 20,000 to 25,000 clones, nearly 90% detected once. This receptor was taken from a child under 18 with CD3G deficiency. The source material was conventional CD4+ T cells sorted from blood.

The CDR3 sequence: CASSPPGTTNLKEQFF. In DNA form, the CDR3 reads TGTGCCAGCAGCCCGCCCGGGACTACCAACCTAAAAGAGCAGTTCTTC. This chain uses TRBV7-9 with TRBJ2-1, with 7 nucleotides matching TRBD2. The CDR3 runs to 16 residues. With 5 bases clipped from V and 10 bases from J, the junction kept 17 bases outside the gene matches. From germline, CDR1 is SEHNR and CDR2 FQNEAQ (reference sequence).